This T cell receptor (beta chain) was sequenced for a study of Ad26.COV2.S vaccination and SARS-CoV-2 variants. Study summary: Ad26.COV2.S was injected intramuscularly once or twice, 56 days apart.

Study findings and constraints: Substantial breadth was reportedly displayed by spike-specific CD8+ and CD4+ T cell responses after vaccination. Spike-specific TCR breadth ran higher among vaccine recipients than placebo recipients.

Comment on this clone: Its antigen is still unknown.

The CDR3 is 15 amino acids. Germline CDR1 reads SGHRS; CDR2 reads YFSETQ. Trimming removed 5 bases at V and 4 bases at J, with 16 bases between. Profiling relied on immunoSEQ multiplex PCR, and the TCRdb table lists in-frame clones only, not all of them. The sample shows 410,000 or so clones, roughly 90% of them seen only once. The treatment is: some 19 received Ad26.COV2.S at low or high dose, single or two shots; roughly five received placebo; per-sample allocation not given. Sample collection was performed on day 63 after the first vaccine or placebo injection. The specimen comprised peripheral blood, sampled in a trial of Ad26.COV2.S vaccine versus placebo. The chain is built from TRBV5-1 and TRBJ2-1; TRBD2 might be the D (6 bases). This sequence was found in a person between 18 and 59 years old who received the Ad26.COV2.S COVID-19 vaccine or a placebo. The CDR3 loop is CASSSTGDLYNEQFF. CDR3 DNA: TGCGCCAGCAGTTCCACGGGGGACCTATACAATGAGCAGTTCTTC.